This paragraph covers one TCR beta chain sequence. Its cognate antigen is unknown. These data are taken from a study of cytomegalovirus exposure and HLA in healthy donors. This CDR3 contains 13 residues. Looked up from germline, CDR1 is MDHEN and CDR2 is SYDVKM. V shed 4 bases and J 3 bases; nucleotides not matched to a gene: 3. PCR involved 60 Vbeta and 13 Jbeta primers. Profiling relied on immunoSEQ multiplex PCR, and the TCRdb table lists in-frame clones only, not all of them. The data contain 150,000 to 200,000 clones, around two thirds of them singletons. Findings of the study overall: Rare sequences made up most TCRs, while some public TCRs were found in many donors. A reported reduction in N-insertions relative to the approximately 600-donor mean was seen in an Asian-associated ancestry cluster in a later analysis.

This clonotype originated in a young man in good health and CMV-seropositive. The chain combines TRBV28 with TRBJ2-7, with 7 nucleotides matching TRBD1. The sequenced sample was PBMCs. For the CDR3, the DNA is TGTGCCAGCAGTTCGGGACAGCACTACGAGCAGTACTTC. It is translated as CASSSGQHYEQYF.